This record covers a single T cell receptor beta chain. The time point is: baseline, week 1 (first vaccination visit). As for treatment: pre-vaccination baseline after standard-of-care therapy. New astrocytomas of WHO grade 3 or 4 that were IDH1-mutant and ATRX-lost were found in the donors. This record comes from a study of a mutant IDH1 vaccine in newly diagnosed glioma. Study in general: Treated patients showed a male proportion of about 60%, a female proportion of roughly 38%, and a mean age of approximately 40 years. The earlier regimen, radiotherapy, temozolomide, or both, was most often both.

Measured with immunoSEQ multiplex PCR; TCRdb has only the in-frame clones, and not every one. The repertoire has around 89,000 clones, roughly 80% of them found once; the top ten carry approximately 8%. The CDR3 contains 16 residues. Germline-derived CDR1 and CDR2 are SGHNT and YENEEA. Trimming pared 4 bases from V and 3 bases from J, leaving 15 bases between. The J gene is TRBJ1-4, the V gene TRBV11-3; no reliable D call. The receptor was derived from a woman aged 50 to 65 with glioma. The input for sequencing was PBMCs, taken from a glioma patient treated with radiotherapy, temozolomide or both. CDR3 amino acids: CASSYGLGSANEKLFF. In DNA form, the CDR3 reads TGTGCCAGCAGCTACGGATTAGGGTCGGCTAATGAAAAACTGTTTTTT. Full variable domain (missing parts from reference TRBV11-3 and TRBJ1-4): EAGVVQSPRYKIIEKKQPVAFWCNPISGHNTLYWYLQNLGQGPELLIRYENEEAVDDSQLPKDRFSAERLKGVDSTLKIQPAELGDSAVYLCASSYGLGSANEKLFFGSGTQLSVL.